This T cell receptor beta chain was recorded in a study of human T cells and chemical hapten exposure. This clonotype has just a few counts. Germline CDR1 and CDR2: ENHRY and SYGVKD. This CDR3 comprises 17 residues. V shed 2 bases, J shed 4 bases, and the junction held 12 bases outside the gene matches. In TCRdb, the RACE reads were re-called with MiXCR into one record per CDR3 protein. The repertoire includes roughly 200,000 distinct CDR3 sequences, 24% of them detected once, and 2% to 2.5% sits in the top ten. Time point defined: patch test 3, about 24 weeks after DPC sensitization. Treatment meaning: therapeutic diphenylcyclopropenone sensitization with weekly scalp DPC.

The sequence was obtained from a woman in her thirties or forties with alopecia areata. Some clones in this sample may be carry-over from other donors' samples. The material sequenced was whole blood, taken in connection with sensitization to the hapten diphenylcyclopropenone (DPC). The chain carries TRBV10-3 and TRBJ2-3; TRBD2 matches at 7 bases. In DNA, the CDR3 is TGTGCCATCAGTGAGAGTCGCGCGGGAGTAGGCCCAGATACGCAGTATTTT. Translation: CAISESRAGVGPDTQYF.